This TCR beta chain was captured by sequencing in a study of blood T cell repertoires in COVID-19. For the study at large: Whether acute or convalescent, the COVID-19 samples came from the United States, Italy and Spain. T cells, B-cell-depleted T cells, or PBMCs provided the cDNA or gDNA that served as material.

CDR1 is SGHNT, CDR2 YYREEE, per germline (reference sequence). The CDR3 contains 14 residues. Trimming stripped 0 bases from V and 4 bases from J, with 10 bases between. Per the original methods: Amplified reference gene primers provided the basis for estimating nucleated cell counts. Only in-frame clones appear in the TCRdb table, and some are missing; sequencing was by immunoSEQ multiplex PCR. For V, J and clone size, that table is used; D and trimming come from the DNA. The table records a few hundred thousand clones, approximately 91% of them present only once. Categorization into cohorts depended on clinical history that participants reported.

This chain connects TRBV5-4 to TRBJ1-2, with unresolved D. Sequenced: PBMCs or T cells enriched from blood (not recorded which). This receptor was identified in a woman under 30 who had been exposed to COVID-19. CDR3 residues: CASSLGLQFYGYTF. The CDR3 DNA is TGTGCCAGCAGCTTGGGGTTGCAGTTCTATGGCTACACCTTC.